Presented here are 27 T cell receptor beta chains from one specimen sequenced in a study of CD8+ T cells in alopecia areata. As the sequencing template, cDNA was produced by extracting RNA and reverse transcribing it. Assay used: immunoSEQ multiplex PCR; TCRdb lists only in-frame clones, some missing. The sample has under 300,000 clones, roughly two thirds seen once. Material: CD4+ T cells sorted from blood, obtained at week 0. These TCRs come from a human donor with alopecia areata.

This clone was seen once. At the DNA level, this CDR3 is encoded by other sequences in the same sample as well. The CDR3 nucleotides are TGCAGCGTTGCAGAAGAGACCCAGTACTTC. This codes for CSVAEETQYF. V gene TRBV29-1 combines with J gene TRBJ2-5; no definite D call. CDR3 length equals 10 residues. The germline gives CDR1 SQVTM, CDR2 ANQGSEA. Trimming left V 4 bases short and J 3 bases short, with 3 bases between.

The chain has TRBV5-1 and TRBJ1-1, with D hard to call. There are 15 residues in the CDR3. The V end lost 2 bases, the J end lost 5 bases, and 16 bases lay between the germline ends. Germline CDR1 is SGHRS and CDR2 is YFSETQ. In DNA form, the CDR3 reads TGCGCCAGCAGCTTCGGTCACGGAGCCGGGACTGAAGCTTTCTTT. It yields the protein CASSFGHGAGTEAFF.

The chain carries TRBV30 and TRBJ2-3, with D tentatively TRBD1 (6 bases). Germline lookup yields CDR1 GTSNPN and CDR2 SVGIG (reference sequence). CDR3 length: 13 residues. V lost 2 bases and J 5 bases, leaving 11 bases between the germline ends. The CDR3 DNA reads TGTGCCTGGAGTTTACAGGGCGGAGATACGCAGTATTTT. Translated, it gives CAWSLQGGDTQYF.

The J gene is TRBJ2-1, the V gene TRBV29-1; perhaps TRBD1 as D (5 bases). V was cut by 6 bases and J by 12 bases, with 12 bases left in between. The CDR3 totals 10 residues. In germline, CDR1 is SQVTM, CDR2 ANQGSEA. CDR3 in DNA: TGCAGCGTAGGACAAAGGGCGCAGTTCTTC. Encoded protein: CSVGQRAQFF.

The chain uses TRBV29-1 and TRBJ1-1; D not certain. The CDR3 has 12 residues. Trimming shortened V by 4 bases and J by 4 bases, and 10 bases separated the two germline ends. Germline lookup yields CDR1 SQVTM and CDR2 ANQGSEA. The CDR3 spells CSVAEFGTEAFF. The CDR3, as DNA: TGCAGCGTTGCTGAGTTCGGCACTGAAGCTTTCTTT.

This chain connects TRBV27 to TRBJ1-6, with D uncertain. V lost 4 bases and J lost 5, with 12 bases in between. This CDR3 is built from 15 residues. Germline V gives CDR1 MNHEY, CDR2 SMNVEV (reference sequence). The CDR3 nucleotides read TGTGCCAGCAGTTGGACCAAGTCCAATAATTCACCCCTCCACTTT. Amino acid sequence: CASSWTKSNNSPLHF.

A few counts support this clone. The chain couples TRBV30 to TRBJ1-6; D ambiguous. CDR1 GTSNPN and CDR2 SVGIG come from the germline V gene (reference sequence). The CDR3 sequence is 14 residues long. Trimming took off 2 bases at V and 4 bases at J, with 9 bases between the two ends. The CDR3 coding sequence is TGTGCCTGGAGTCCGACTGCTTATAATTCACCCCTCCACTTT. It encodes CAWSPTAYNSPLHF.

The chain links TRBV5-4 to TRBJ2-5; no definite D call. Germline CDR1 SGHNT, CDR2 YYREEE (reference sequence). The CDR3 is made up of 14 amino acids. V lost 1 base and J lost 4, with 11 bases in between. The CDR3 nucleotides read TGTGCCAGCAGCTTGTCCCCTTCGGTAGAGACCCAGTACTTC. It yields the protein CASSLSPSVETQYF.

The V and J genes are TRBV29-1 and TRBJ2-1, with TRBD1 identical over 10 bases. This CDR3 comprises 14 residues. Germline CDR1 SQVTM, CDR2 ANQGSEA. V lost 7 bases, J lost 2 bases, and 5 bases stayed unmatched. The CDR3 here is CSARDRGAYNEQFF. The DNA for the CDR3 is TGCAGCGCAAGGGACAGGGGAGCCTACAATGAGCAGTTCTTC.

Here the CDR3 reads CASSVAGLPYEQYF. CDR3 nucleotide sequence: TGTGCCAGCAGCGTGGCAGGACTACCCTACGAGCAGTACTTC. The V call is TRBV9, the J call TRBJ2-7; a weak D match, TRBD2 (6 bases). V was cut by 2 bases and J by 2 bases, with 11 bases left in between. The CDR3 covers 14 residues. Germline CDR1 is SGDLS and CDR2 is YYNGEE.

This sequence joins TRBV29-1 and TRBJ2-7, with D possibly TRBD2 on 6 matching bases. V lost 4 bases and J lost 0, with 10 bases in between. The CDR3 contains 13 residues. In germline, CDR1 is SQVTM, CDR2 ANQGSEA. The CDR3 protein is CSVVGGNSYEQYF. The CDR3 nucleotides are TGCAGCGTTGTTGGGGGGAACTCCTACGAGCAGTACTTC.

A remark on this clone: The same CDR3 can be traced to other DNA sequences in this sample. The chain links TRBV6-6 to TRBJ2-7, with D uncertain. The V gene lost 6 bases and the J gene lost 4 bases, with 7 bases spanning the gap. The CDR3 sequence is 11 residues long. From germline, CDR1 is MNHNY and CDR2 SVGAGI (reference sequence). The CDR3 protein is CASSPLYEQYF. CDR3 nucleotide sequence: TGTGCCAGCAGCCCCCTGTACGAGCAGTACTTC.

This clone was observed a few times. CDR3 coding DNA: TGTGCCAGCAGCTTCAGAGGGGGCTACACCTTC. This gives the protein CASSFRGGYTF. The genes are TRBV11-2 and TRBJ1-2; no clear D gene. Trimming stripped 3 bases from V and 8 bases from J, with 7 bases between. Germline V gene sequence: CDR1 SGHAT, CDR2 FQNNGV. The CDR3 is made up of 11 amino acids.

This clone was found once. The chain is built from TRBV5-1 and TRBJ2-5; 12 nucleotides line up with TRBD1. This CDR3 region has 16 residues. Germline loops: CDR1 SGHRS, CDR2 YFSETQ. V gave up 4 bases and J gave up 5 bases; unmatched junction bases: 9. In nucleotides, the CDR3 is TGCGCCAGCAGCGTAATCGGGACAGGGGGCGAGGAGACCCAGTACTTC. Encoded protein: CASSVIGTGGEETQYF.

J is TRBJ2-3 and V is TRBV7-2; 10 positions agree with TRBD2. After removal of 2 bases from V and 1 base from J, the junction contained 3 bases not matched to a gene. The CDR3 covers 16 residues. CDR1 is SGHTA and CDR2 is FQGNSA in the germline V gene. CDR3 loop: CASSLSLAGGTDTQYF. The CDR3 coding sequence is TGTGCCAGCAGCTTAAGTCTAGCGGGGGGCACAGATACGCAGTATTTT.

V usage is TRBV29-1 and J usage is TRBJ2-5; 8 nucleotides align to TRBD1. The CDR3 sequence is 14 residues long. The germline V gene has CDR1 SQVTM and CDR2 ANQGSEA. V was pared by 1 base and J by 4 bases, with 5 bases of the junction left unmatched. CDR3 in DNA: TGCAGCGTTGAAGTTTTGACAGGGGCAGAGACCCAGTACTTC. Residues: CSVEVLTGAETQYF.

The chain joins TRBV5-6 to TRBJ2-5, with TRBD1 identical over 10 bases. Germline V gene lookup returns CDR1 SGHDT and CDR2 YYEEEE. V lost 7 bases, J lost 1 base, and 13 bases stayed unmatched. The CDR3 loop spans 17 amino acids. The CDR3 coding sequence is TGTGCCAGCGGAACGACAGGGGGCCTGTCCCTCCAAGAGACCCAGTACTTC. This translates into CASGTTGGLSLQETQYF.

The chain recombines TRBV6-1 with TRBJ2-2; D ambiguous. V dropped 5 bases and J dropped 1 base, with 8 bases sitting between them. Germline lookup yields CDR1 MNHNS and CDR2 SASEGT. The CDR3 totals 14 residues. The chain's CDR3 is CASSSPLNTGELFF. Here the CDR3 DNA reads TGTGCCAGCAGTTCGCCCTTGAACACCGGGGAGCTGTTTTTT.

The genes are TRBV15 and TRBJ2-1, with D possibly being TRBD1 (5 bases). Trimming cost V 2 bases and J 6 bases, with 8 bases left between them. Germline V gene lookup returns CDR1 LNHNV and CDR2 YYDKDF (reference sequence). This CDR3 has 13 amino acids. CDR3 sequence (DNA): TGTGCCACCAGCAGAAGGGGCATCAATGAGCAGTTCTTC. Its protein is CATSRRGINEQFF.

CDR3 DNA: TGTGCCTGGAGGGGCACCCTGAACACTGAAGCTTTCTTT. Its protein is CAWRGTLNTEAFF. This rearrangement joins TRBV30 to TRBJ1-1; D gene unclear. Trimming removed 3 bases at V and 0 bases at J, with 8 bases between. Germline CDR1 GTSNPN, CDR2 SVGIG (reference sequence). The length of the CDR3 is 13 residues.

The gene calls are TRBV15 and TRBJ2-5; 8 bases line up with TRBD2. With V trimmed by 8 bases and J by 4 bases, 9 bases remained unmatched. This CDR3 is 14 amino acids long. From germline, CDR1 is LNHNV and CDR2 YYDKDF (reference sequence). The CDR3 reads CATAAGGGRETQYF. The CDR3 region has the DNA TGTGCCACCGCGGCCGGCGGGGGGCGAGAGACCCAGTACTTC.

The chain links TRBV29-1 to TRBJ1-1; a weak D match, TRBD1 (5 bases). This CDR3 has 13 amino acids. Germline assignment: CDR1 SQVTM and CDR2 ANQGSEA. V was pared by 5 bases and J by 0 bases, with 10 bases between. The CDR3 nucleotides are TGCAGCGTTATACAGGTGGTGAACACTGAAGCTTTCTTT. This sequence encodes CSVIQVVNTEAFF.

This chain connects TRBV30 to TRBJ2-3; 8 bases agree with TRBD2. Per germline, CDR1 GTSNPN and CDR2 SVGIG (reference sequence). The CDR3 is 15 amino acids. Trimming removed 0 bases from V and 4 bases from J; junction bases left unmatched: 6. In nucleotides, the CDR3 is TGTGCCTGGAGTGTACCGGGAGGGGCCGCAGATACGCAGTATTTT. This gives the protein CAWSVPGGAADTQYF.

J is TRBJ1-1 and V is TRBV4-2; no reliable D call. The CDR3 contains 13 residues. CDR1 LGHNA and CDR2 YNFKEQ come from the germline V gene. Trimming pared 0 bases from V and 2 bases from J, leaving 4 bases between. For the CDR3, the DNA is TGTGCCAGCAGCCAAGATGTTAACACTGAAGCTTTCTTT. It translates to CASSQDVNTEAFF.

V and J are TRBV4-1 and TRBJ2-5; D is undetermined. CDR1 MGHRA and CDR2 YSYEKL come from the germline V gene. The length of the CDR3 is 14 residues. V lost 4 bases and J 4 bases, leaving 13 bases between the germline ends. The CDR3 coding sequence is TGCGCCAGCAGCCGAGAGTCGTATGGAGAGACCCAGTACTTC. Translation gives CASSRESYGETQYF.

The chain links TRBV5-1 to TRBJ2-2, with D possibly matching TRBD2 (6 bases). Germline V CDR1 and CDR2: SGHRS, YFSETQ. CDR3 length: 14 residues. Trimming shortened V by 7 bases and J by 3 bases, and 13 bases separated the two germline ends. CDR3 amino acids: CASRGSPDTGELFF. The CDR3, as DNA: TGCGCCAGCCGGGGGTCTCCGGACACCGGGGAGCTGTTTTTT.

On this clone: The sample contains more than one DNA sequence encoding this CDR3. This chain links TRBV15 with TRBJ2-3; D remains unclear. The CDR3 is made up of 12 amino acids. The germline gives CDR1 LNHNV, CDR2 YYDKDF (reference sequence). Between the trimmed V and J ends, which lost 0 bases and 2 bases, there was a span of 0 bases. Written as DNA, the CDR3 is TGTGCCACCAGCAGAGACACAGATACGCAGTATTTT. Translation: CATSRDTDTQYF.